This TCR beta chain was identified in a study of T cells in Graves' hyperthyroidism and ophthalmopathy. TCR beta CDR3 regions were amplified from RNA transcripts. The study used the HTBI primer set for a first-round RT-PCR of the TCR CDR3. TCRdb reanalysed the multiplex PCR reads using MiXCR and keeps one entry per CDR3 protein. The sample consists of some 570,000 distinct CDR3 sequences, roughly 17% of them appearing once. Deletions cut 6 bases from V and 6 bases from J, with 15 bases between. Germline V gene lookup returns CDR1 MNHNS and CDR2 SASEGT. The CDR3 length is 14 residues. Findings of the study overall: Ophthalmopathy cases were set apart from stable hyperthyroidism by a 13 V-J model.

A remark on this clonotype: Its antigen remains unknown.

V and J are TRBV6-1 and TRBJ2-1, with D maybe TRBD1 (5 bases). The sequencing sample was made of blood. The clonotype comes from a woman aged 18 to 35 with Graves' ophthalmopathy. For the CDR3, the DNA is TGTGCCAGCAGCGACAGCTTTCCAGGCAATGAGCAGTTCTTC. Translating gives CASSDSFPGNEQFF.